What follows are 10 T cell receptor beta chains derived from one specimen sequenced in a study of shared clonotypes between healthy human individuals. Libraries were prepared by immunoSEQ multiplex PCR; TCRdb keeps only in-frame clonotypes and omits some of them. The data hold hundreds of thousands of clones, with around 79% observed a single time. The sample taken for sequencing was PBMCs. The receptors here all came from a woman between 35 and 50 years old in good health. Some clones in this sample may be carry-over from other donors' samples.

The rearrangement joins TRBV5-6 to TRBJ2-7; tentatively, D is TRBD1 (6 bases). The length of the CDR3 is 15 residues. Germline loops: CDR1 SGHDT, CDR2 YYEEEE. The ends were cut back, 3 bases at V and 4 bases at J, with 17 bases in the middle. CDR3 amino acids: CASSSYREWGYEQYF. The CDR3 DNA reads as TGTGCCAGCAGCTCCTACAGGGAATGGGGATACGAGCAGTACTTC.

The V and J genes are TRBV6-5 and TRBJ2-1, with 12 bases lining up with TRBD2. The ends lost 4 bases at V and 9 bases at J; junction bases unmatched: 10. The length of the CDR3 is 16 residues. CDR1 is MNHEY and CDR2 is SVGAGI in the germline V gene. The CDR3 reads CASSSSLAGGAGEQFF. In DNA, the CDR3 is TGTGCCAGCAGTTCCAGTCTAGCGGGGGGGGCCGGTGAGCAGTTCTTC.

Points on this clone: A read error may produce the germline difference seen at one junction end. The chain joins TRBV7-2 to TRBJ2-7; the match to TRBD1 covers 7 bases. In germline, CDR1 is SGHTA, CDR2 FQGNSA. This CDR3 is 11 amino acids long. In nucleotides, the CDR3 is TGTGCCAGCAGCTTCGACAGGGACCCTTGGTTC. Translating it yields CASSFDRDPWF.

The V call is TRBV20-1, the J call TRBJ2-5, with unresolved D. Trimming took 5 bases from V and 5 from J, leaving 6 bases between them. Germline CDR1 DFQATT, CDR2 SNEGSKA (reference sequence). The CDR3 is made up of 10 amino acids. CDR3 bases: TGCAGTGCTGTTGTGGAGACCCAGTACTTC. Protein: CSAVVETQYF.

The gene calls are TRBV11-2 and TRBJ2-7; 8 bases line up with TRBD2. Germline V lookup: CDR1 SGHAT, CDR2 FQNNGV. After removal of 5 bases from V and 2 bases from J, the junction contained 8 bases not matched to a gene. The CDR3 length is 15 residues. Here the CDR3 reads CASSLNGGGTYEQYF. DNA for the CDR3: TGTGCCAGCAGCCTAAACGGGGGGGGCACCTACGAGCAGTACTTC.

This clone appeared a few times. CDR3 region: CASSTRTSAYNEQFF. DNA for the CDR3: TGCGCCAGCAGCACTCGAACTAGCGCGTACAATGAGCAGTTCTTC. The chain combines TRBV5-1 with TRBJ2-1; 7 nucleotides agree with TRBD2. Trimming cost V 4 bases and J 4 bases; bases outside gene matches: 8. Germline V gives CDR1 SGHRS, CDR2 YFSETQ. The length of the CDR3 is 15 residues.

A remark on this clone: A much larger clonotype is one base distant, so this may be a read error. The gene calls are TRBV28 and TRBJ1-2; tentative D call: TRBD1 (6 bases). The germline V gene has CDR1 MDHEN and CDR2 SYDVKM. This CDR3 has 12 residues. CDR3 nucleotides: TGTGCCGGCAGTACAGGGAACTATGGCTACACCTTC. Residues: CAGSTGNYGYTF.

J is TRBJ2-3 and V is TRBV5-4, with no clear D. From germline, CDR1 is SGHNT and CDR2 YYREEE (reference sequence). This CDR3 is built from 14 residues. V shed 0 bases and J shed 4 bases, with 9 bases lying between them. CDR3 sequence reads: CASSLGASSDTQYF. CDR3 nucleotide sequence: TGTGCCAGCAGCTTGGGGGCGAGTTCAGATACGCAGTATTTT.

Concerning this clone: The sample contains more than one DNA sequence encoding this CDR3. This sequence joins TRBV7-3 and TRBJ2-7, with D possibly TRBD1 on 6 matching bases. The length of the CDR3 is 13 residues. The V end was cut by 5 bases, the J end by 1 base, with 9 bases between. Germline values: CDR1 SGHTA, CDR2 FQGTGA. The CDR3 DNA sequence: TGTGCCAGCAGCCCAGGACAGTCCTACGAGCAGTACTTC. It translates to CASSPGQSYEQYF.

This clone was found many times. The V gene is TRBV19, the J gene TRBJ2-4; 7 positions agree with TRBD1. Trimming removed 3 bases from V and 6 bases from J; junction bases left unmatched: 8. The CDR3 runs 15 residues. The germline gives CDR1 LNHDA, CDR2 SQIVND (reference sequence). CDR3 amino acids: CASSISTGTRNIQYF. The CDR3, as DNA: TGTGCCAGTAGTATTTCGACAGGGACGCGAAACATTCAGTACTTC.